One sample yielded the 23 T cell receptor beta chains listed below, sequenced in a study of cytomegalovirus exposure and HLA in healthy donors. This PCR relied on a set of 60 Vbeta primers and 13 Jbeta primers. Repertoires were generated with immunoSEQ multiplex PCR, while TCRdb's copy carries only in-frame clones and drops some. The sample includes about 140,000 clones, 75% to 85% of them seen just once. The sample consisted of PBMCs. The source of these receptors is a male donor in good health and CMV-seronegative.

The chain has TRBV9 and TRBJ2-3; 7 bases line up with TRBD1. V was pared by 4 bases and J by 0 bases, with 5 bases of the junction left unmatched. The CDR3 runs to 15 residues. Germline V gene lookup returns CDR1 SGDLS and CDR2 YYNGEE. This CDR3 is CASSTGQSSTDTQYF. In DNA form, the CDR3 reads TGTGCCAGCAGCACGGGACAGAGCAGCACAGATACGCAGTATTTT.

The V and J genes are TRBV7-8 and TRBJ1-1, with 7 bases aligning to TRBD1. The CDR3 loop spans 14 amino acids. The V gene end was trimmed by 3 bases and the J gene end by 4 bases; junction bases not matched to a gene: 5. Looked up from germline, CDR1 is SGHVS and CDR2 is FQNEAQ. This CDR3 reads CASSLRQGRTEAFF. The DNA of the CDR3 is TGTGCCAGCAGCTTGAGACAGGGCCGCACTGAAGCTTTCTTT. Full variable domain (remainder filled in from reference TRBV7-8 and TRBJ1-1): GAGVSQSPRYKVAKRGQDVALRCDPISGHVSLFWYQQALGQGPEFLTYFQNEAQLDKSGLPSDRFFAERPEGSVSTLKIQRTQQEDSAVYLCASSLRQGRTEAFFGQGTRLTVV.

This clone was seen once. CDR3 residues: CASSPRGGAYTGELFF. In nucleotides, the CDR3 is TGCGCCAGCAGCCCTCGGGGGGGGGCGTACACCGGGGAGCTGTTTTTT. The chain recombines TRBV4-1 with TRBJ2-2, with TRBD2 matching over 8 bases. The germline V gene has CDR1 MGHRA and CDR2 YSYEKL. CDR3 length: 16 residues. Trimming took 4 bases from V and 3 from J; bases not matched to a gene: 7.

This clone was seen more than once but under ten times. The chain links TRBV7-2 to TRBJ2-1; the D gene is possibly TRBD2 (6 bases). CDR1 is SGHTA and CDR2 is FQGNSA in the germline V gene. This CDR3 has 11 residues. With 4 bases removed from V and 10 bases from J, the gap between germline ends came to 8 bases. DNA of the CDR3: TGTGCCAGCAGCTCTAGCGCCGAGCAGTTCTTC. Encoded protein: CASSSSAEQFF.

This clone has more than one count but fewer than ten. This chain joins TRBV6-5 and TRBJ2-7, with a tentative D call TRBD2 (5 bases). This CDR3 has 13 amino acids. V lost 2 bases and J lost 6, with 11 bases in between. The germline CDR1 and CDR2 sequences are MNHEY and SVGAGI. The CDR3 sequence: CASSYQEEGEQYF. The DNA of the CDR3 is TGTGCCAGCAGTTACCAGGAAGAGGGCGAGCAGTACTTC.

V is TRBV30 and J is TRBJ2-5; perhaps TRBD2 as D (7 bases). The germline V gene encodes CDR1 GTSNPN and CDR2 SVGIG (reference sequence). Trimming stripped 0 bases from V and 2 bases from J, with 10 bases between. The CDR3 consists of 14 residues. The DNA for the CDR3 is TGTGCCTGGAGTGTAAGGGGGGGGCAAGAGACCCAGTACTTC. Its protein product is CAWSVRGGQETQYF. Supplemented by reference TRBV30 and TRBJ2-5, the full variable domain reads SQTIHQWPATLVQPVGSPLSLECTVEGTSNPNLYWYRQAAGRGLQLLFYSVGIGQISSEVPQNLSASRPQDRQFILSSKKLLLSDSGFYLCAWSVRGGQETQYFGPGTRLLVL.

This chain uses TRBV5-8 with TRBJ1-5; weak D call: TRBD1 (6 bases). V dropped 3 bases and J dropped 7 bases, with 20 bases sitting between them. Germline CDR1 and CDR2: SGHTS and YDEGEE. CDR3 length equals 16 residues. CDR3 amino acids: CASSSRPARGYQPQHF. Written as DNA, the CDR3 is TGTGCCAGCAGCTCCCGGCCGGCCAGGGGATACCAGCCCCAGCATTTT.

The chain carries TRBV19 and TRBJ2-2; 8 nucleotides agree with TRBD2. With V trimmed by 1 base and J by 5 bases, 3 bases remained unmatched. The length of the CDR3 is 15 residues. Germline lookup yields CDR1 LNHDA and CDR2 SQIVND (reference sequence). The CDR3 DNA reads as TGTGCCAGTAGTATAGCGGGGGGGAGAACCGGGGAGCTGTTTTTT. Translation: CASSIAGGRTGELFF.

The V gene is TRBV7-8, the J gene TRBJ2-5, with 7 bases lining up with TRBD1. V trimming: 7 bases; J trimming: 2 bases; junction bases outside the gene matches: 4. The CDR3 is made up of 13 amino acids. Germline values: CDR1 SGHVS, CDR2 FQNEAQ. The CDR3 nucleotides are TGTGCCAGCACCGGGACAGATCAAGAGACCCAGTACTTC. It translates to CASTGTDQETQYF.

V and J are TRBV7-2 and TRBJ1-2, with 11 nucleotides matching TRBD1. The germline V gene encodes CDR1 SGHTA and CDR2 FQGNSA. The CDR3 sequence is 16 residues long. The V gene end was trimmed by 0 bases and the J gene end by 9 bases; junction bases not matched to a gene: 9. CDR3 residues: CASSLARTGGQSSYTF. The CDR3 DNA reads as TGTGCCAGCAGCTTAGCGAGGACAGGGGGCCAGAGTAGCTACACCTTC.

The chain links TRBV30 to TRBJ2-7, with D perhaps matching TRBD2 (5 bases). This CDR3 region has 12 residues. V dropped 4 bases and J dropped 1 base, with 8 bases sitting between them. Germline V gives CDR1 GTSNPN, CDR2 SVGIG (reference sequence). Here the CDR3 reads CAWTGRSYEQYF. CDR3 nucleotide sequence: TGTGCCTGGACGGGAAGATCCTACGAGCAGTACTTC.

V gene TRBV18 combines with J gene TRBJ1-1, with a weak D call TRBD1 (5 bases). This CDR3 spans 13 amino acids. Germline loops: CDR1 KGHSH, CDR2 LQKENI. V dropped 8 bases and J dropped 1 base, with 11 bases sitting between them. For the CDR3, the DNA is TGTGCCAGCCTCGGACACCCGAACACTGAAGCTTTCTTT. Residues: CASLGHPNTEAFF.

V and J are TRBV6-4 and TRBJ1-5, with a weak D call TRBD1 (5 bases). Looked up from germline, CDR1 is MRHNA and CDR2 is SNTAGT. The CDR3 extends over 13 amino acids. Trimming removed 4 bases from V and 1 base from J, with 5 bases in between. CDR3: CASSAGSNQPQHF. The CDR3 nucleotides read TGTGCCAGCAGTGCAGGGAGCAATCAGCCCCAGCATTTT.

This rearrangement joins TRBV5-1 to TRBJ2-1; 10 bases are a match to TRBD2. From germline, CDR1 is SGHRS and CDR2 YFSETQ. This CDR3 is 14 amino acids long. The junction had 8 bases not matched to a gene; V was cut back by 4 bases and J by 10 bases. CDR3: CASSDASGGEEQFF. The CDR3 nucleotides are TGCGCCAGCAGCGACGCTAGCGGGGGAGAAGAGCAGTTCTTC.

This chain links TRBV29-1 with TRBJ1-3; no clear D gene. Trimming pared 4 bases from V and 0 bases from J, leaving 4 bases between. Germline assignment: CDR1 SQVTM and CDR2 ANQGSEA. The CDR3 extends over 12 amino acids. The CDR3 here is CSVAISGNTIYF. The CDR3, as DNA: TGCAGCGTTGCCATCTCTGGAAACACCATATATTTT.

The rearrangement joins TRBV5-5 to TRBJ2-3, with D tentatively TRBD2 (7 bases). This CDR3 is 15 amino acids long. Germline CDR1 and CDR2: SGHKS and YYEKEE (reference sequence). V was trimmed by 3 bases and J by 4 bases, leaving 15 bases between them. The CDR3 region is CASSSGLPGADTQYF. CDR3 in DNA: TGTGCCAGCAGCTCGGGACTACCAGGGGCAGATACGCAGTATTTT.

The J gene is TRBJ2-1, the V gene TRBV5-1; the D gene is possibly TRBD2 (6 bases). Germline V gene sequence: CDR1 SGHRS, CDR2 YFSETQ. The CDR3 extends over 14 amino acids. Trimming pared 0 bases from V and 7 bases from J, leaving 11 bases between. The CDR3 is CASSLVAGTNEQFF. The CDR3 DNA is TGCGCCAGCAGCTTGGTTGCCGGGACTAATGAGCAGTTCTTC.

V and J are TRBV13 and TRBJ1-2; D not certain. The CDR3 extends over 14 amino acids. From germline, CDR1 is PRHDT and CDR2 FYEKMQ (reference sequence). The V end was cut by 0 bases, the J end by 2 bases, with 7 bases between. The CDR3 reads CASSLGQSNYGYTF. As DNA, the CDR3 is TGTGCCAGCAGCTTAGGCCAGTCAAACTATGGCTACACCTTC.

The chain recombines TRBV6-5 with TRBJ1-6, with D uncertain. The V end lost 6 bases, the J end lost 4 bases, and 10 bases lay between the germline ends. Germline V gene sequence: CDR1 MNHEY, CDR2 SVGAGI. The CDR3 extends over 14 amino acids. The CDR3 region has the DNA TGTGCCAGCAGCCGAGACGGGTATAATTCACCCCTCCACTTT. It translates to CASSRDGYNSPLHF.

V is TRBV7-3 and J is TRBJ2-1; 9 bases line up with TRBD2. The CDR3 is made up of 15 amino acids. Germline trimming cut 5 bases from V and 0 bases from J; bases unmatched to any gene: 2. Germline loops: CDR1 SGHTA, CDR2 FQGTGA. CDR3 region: CASSNSGGSYNEQFF. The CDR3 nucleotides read TGTGCCAGCAGCAATAGCGGGGGCTCCTACAATGAGCAGTTCTTC.

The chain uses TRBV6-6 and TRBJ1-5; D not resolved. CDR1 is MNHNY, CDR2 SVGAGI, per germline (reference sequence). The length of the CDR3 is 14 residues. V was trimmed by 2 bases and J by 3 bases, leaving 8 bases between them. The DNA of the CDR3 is TGTGCCAGCAGTTACGGGCAGAACAATCAGCCCCAGCATTTT. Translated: CASSYGQNNQPQHF.

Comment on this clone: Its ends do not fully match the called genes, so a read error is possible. As DNA, the CDR3 is TGCGCCAGCCGTGACGGCTCTGGAAACACCATATATTTT. Encoded protein: CASRDGSGNTIYF. V usage is TRBV10-1 and J usage is TRBJ1-3; D is undetermined. CDR1 is WNHNN, CDR2 SYGVQD, per germline (reference sequence). This CDR3 is built from 13 residues.

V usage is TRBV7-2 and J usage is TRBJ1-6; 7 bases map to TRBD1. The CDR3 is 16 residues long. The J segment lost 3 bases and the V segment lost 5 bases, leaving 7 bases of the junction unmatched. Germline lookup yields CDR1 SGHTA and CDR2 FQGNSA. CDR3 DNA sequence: TGTGCCAGCAGCCCTAGGGGACAGCGCTATAATTCACCCCTCCACTTT. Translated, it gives CASSPRGQRYNSPLHF.